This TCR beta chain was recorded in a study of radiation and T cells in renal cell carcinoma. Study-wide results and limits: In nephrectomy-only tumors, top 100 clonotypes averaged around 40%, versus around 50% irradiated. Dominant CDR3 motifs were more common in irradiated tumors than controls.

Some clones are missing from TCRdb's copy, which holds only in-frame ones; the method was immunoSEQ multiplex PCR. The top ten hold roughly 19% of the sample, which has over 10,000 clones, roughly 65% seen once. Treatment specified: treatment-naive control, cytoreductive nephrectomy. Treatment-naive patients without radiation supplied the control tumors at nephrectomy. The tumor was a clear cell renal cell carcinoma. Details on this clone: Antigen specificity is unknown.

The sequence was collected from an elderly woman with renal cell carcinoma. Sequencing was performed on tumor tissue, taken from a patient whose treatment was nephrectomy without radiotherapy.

This CDR3 is CAISEKDENTEAFF. Written as DNA, the CDR3 is TGTGCCATCAGTGAGAAAGACGAGAACACTGAAGCTTTCTTT. The chain joins TRBV10-3 to TRBJ1-1; D remains ambiguous. The CDR3 length is 14 residues. Germline V gene lookup returns CDR1 ENHRY and CDR2 SYGVKD. The germline V and J ends were trimmed by 2 bases and 1 base, with 8 bases remaining between them.